Presented here are 9 T cell receptor beta chains from one specimen sequenced in a study of blood T cells in healthy people across ages. It was with a sample-barcoded 5' primer and a J-beta primer mix that a second PCR of about 6 to 12 cycles was run. TCRdb used MiXCR to reprocess the 5' RACE reads, holding one entry per CDR3 protein. The sample has about 940,000 distinct CDR3 sequences, under 50% seen once. Sequencing used blood. These receptor sequences come from a young man in good health.

V is TRBV25-1 and J is TRBJ1-6; no clear D. This CDR3 is 15 amino acids long. Between the trimmed V and J ends, which lost 6 bases and 12 bases, there was a span of 21 bases. Germline V gives CDR1 MGHDK, CDR2 SYGVNS. The CDR3 DNA reads TGTGCCAGCAGCCAGGCGGGCGGCCCAACTTTACCCCTCCACTTT. Protein: CASSQAGGPTLPLHF.

The chain is built from TRBV6-6 and TRBJ2-3; TRBD2 matches at 8 bases. Germline trimming cut 1 base from V and 3 bases from J; bases unmatched to any gene: 6. The CDR3 length is 16 residues. The germline gives CDR1 MNHNY, CDR2 SVGAGI (reference sequence). CDR3 bases: TGTGCCAGCAGTTACTTCGAGGGGACTAGTACAGATACGCAGTATTTT. It is translated as CASSYFEGTSTDTQYF.

This clonotype appeared many times. The genes are TRBV5-1 and TRBJ1-5; D not resolved. This CDR3 region has 15 residues. The V end was cut by 0 bases, the J end by 4 bases, with 11 bases between. Looked up from germline, CDR1 is SGHRS and CDR2 is YFSETQ. CDR3 in DNA: TGCGCCAGCAGCTTGGACATTATGGGTAATCAGCCCCAGCATTTT. Translated, it gives CASSLDIMGNQPQHF.

This clonotype was detected a few times. One base away lies a much larger clone, so this may be a sequencing read error. The CDR3 spells CASSQEYGNEQYF. In nucleotides, the CDR3 is TGCGCCAGCAGCCAAGAATATGGGAATGAGCAGTACTTC. The chain links TRBV4-1 to TRBJ2-5, with no clear D. Trimming took off 0 bases at V and 11 bases at J, with 13 bases between the two ends. Germline V gene lookup returns CDR1 MGHRA and CDR2 YSYEKL. This CDR3 region has 13 residues.

The chain uses TRBV9 and TRBJ2-3; 8 nucleotides line up with TRBD1. Germline lookup yields CDR1 SGDLS and CDR2 YYNGEE. This CDR3 has 18 amino acids. With V trimmed by 1 base and J by 0 bases, 10 bases remained unmatched. DNA of the CDR3: TGTGCCAGCAGCGTAATGGGAAGGACAGGGACTAGCACAGATACGCAGTATTTT. This sequence encodes CASSVMGRTGTSTDTQYF.

The V and J genes are TRBV20-1 and TRBJ1-4, with unresolved D. Germline CDR1 and CDR2: DFQATT and SNEGSKA (reference sequence). V was clipped by 0 bases and J by 7 bases, with 15 bases between them. The CDR3 runs 15 residues. This CDR3 reads CSARDGPLAVEKLFF. CDR3 in DNA: TGCAGTGCTAGAGACGGGCCACTCGCGGTTGAAAAACTGTTTTTT.

The sample holds a few counts of this clonotype. The chain joins TRBV20-1 to TRBJ2-3; 7 bases line up with TRBD1. Germline assignment: CDR1 DFQATT and CDR2 SNEGSKA (reference sequence). The CDR3 has 16 residues. Losses at the gene ends were 5 bases for V and 0 bases for J; bases not matched to a gene: 11. The CDR3 here is CSAAETDRTSTDTQYF. Written as DNA, the CDR3 is TGCAGTGCTGCCGAGACGGACAGGACTAGCACAGATACGCAGTATTTT.

This clonotype was picked up a small number of times. The chain employs TRBV7-9 and TRBJ2-5; TRBD2 agrees at 15 bases. The CDR3 is 18 residues long. After removal of 7 bases from V and 2 bases from J, the junction contained 11 bases not matched to a gene. Germline CDR1 reads SEHNR; CDR2 reads FQNEAQ (reference sequence). CDR3 protein: CASNTGTSGGLVQETQYF. As DNA, the CDR3 is TGTGCCAGCAATACTGGGACTAGCGGGGGGCTTGTACAAGAGACCCAGTACTTC.

The V gene is TRBV10-3, the J gene TRBJ2-7; 9 positions match TRBD1. Germline CDR1 is ENHRY and CDR2 is SYGVKD. The CDR3 is 14 amino acids. Trimming removed 3 bases from V and 3 bases from J; junction bases left unmatched: 3. CDR3 sequence reads: CAISEGTGSYEQYF. The CDR3 DNA sequence: TGTGCCATCAGTGAAGGGACAGGGAGCTACGAGCAGTACTTC.